The TCR beta chain described here comes from a study of blood T cell repertoires in COVID-19. Background on the study: The samples span acute and convalescent COVID-19 from the United States, Italy and Spain.

Sequenced by immunoSEQ multiplex PCR; TCRdb stores in-frame clones only, minus some. The data show under 450,000 clones, around 89% seen once. This CDR3 is built from 15 residues. Germline CDR1 is MNHEY and CDR2 is SVGAGI. The junction had 4 bases not matched to a gene; V was cut back by 2 bases and J by 4 bases. The chain uses TRBV6-5 and TRBJ2-2, with 7 bases identical to TRBD1. This receptor was taken from a woman aged 45-65 years with COVID-19, enrolled during active disease. Sequencing was carried out using peripheral blood. The CDR3 sequence: CASSYGSGGTGELFF. The CDR3 DNA follows: TGTGCCAGCAGTTACGGTTCAGGGGGCACCGGGGAGCTGTTTTTT.